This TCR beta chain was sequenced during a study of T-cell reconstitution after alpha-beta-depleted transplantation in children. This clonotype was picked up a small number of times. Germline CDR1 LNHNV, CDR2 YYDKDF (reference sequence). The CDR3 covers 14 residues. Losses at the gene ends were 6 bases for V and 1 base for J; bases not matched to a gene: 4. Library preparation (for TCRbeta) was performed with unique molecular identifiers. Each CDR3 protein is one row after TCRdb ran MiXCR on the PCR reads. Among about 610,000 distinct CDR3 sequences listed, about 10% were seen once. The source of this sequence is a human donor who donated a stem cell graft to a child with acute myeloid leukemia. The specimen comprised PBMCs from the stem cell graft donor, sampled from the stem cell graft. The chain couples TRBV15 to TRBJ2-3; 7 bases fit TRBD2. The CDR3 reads CATRPLAGTDTQYF. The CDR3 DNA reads TGTGCCACCAGGCCGCTAGCGGGCACAGATACGCAGTATTTT.